The clone carrying this TCR beta chain was found many times. These data are taken from a study of T cells in Graves' hyperthyroidism and ophthalmopathy. The investigators amplified TCR beta CDR3 regions from RNA transcripts. When the TCR CDR3 underwent first-round RT-PCR, the HTBI primer set was used. TCRdb called the multiplex PCR reads again in MiXCR, with one record for every CDR3 protein. The sample has approximately 400,000 distinct CDR3 sequences; around an eighth are singletons. The V gene's germline CDR1 is GTSNPN and CDR2 SVGIG (reference sequence). Trimming cost V 2 bases and J 8 bases, with 15 bases left between them. The CDR3 has 13 amino acids.

The sequence was obtained from a man aged 50-59 years with Graves' ophthalmopathy. Sequencing used blood. The chain recombines TRBV30 with TRBJ1-1; no firm D call. In nucleotides, the CDR3 is TGTGCCTGGAGTCTGAGCCGGAGCGGGGAAGCTTTCTTT. As protein: CAWSLSRSGEAFF.